The 2 T cell receptor beta chains given below trace back to one sample, sequenced in a study of response to subunit inactivated influenza vaccine. TCRdb re-called the RT-PCR reads through MiXCR, storing one row per CDR3 protein. Of fewer than 650,000 distinct CDR3 sequences in the sample, roughly 13% were seen once. This sample comprised PBMCs from blood, obtained 45 days after vaccination. The receptors derive from a man aged 50-59 years who received an inactivated influenza vaccine.

This clonotype was picked up a small number of times. The V and J genes are TRBV18 and TRBJ2-5; possible D gene TRBD1, 6 bases. The CDR3 has 16 residues. V lost 3 bases and J 0 bases, leaving 14 bases between the germline ends. The germline V gene has CDR1 KGHSH and CDR2 LQKENI. Here the CDR3 reads CASSPWTEIHQETQYF. As DNA, the CDR3 is TGTGCCAGCTCACCCTGGACAGAAATACACCAAGAGACCCAGTACTTC.

The chain carries TRBV6-2 or TRBV6-3 and TRBJ2-3; 8 bases are a match to TRBD2. The CDR3 has 15 residues. V lost 0 bases and J lost 6; bases outside the gene matches: 5. Germline CDR1 MNHEY, CDR2 SVGEGT. The CDR3 DNA follows: TGTGCCAGCAGTTACTCCCCGACTAGCGTTGATACGCAGTATTTT. Its protein is CASSYSPTSVDTQYF.